One and the same sample provided the 30 T cell receptor beta chains below, sequenced in a study of radiotherapy plus CTLA-4 blockade in lung cancer. Method: immunoSEQ multiplex PCR; TCRdb's copy keeps in-frame clones and lacks some. The sample carries tens of thousands of clones, 79% recorded once. The specimen was peripheral blood, collected from a patient treated with radiotherapy plus ipilimumab. The origin of the receptors is a human donor with non-small cell lung cancer who had a complete response to radiotherapy plus ipilimumab.

There are a few counts of this clone. The V call is TRBV14, the J call TRBJ1-4; 7 bases align to TRBD1. Germline CDR1 and CDR2: SGHDN and FVKESK. J was trimmed by 13 bases and V by 4 bases; bases with no gene match: 9. The CDR3 spans 13 residues. In nucleotides, the CDR3 is TGTGCCAGCAGCCTGAGGACAGGACTACTACTGTTTTTT. Protein product: CASSLRTGLLLFF.

V usage is TRBV7-9 and J usage is TRBJ1-3; D unclear. With 5 bases removed from V and 13 bases from J, the gap between germline ends came to 21 bases. The germline V gene encodes CDR1 SEHNR and CDR2 FQNEAQ (reference sequence). The CDR3 sequence is 14 residues long. This CDR3 is CASSLLWTKQHIYF. The CDR3 nucleotides read TGTGCCAGCAGCCTCCTCTGGACGAAACAACATATATATTTT. The full variable domain, completed using reference TRBV7-9 and TRBJ1-3, is DTGVSQNPRHKITKRGQNVTFRCDPISEHNRLYWYRQTLGQGPEFLTYFQNEAQLEKSRLLSDRFSAERPKGSFSTLEIQRTEQGDSAMYLCASSLLWTKQHIYFGEGSWLTVV.

The rearrangement uses TRBV6-1 and TRBJ2-7; tentative D call: TRBD1 (6 bases). The CDR3 runs 12 residues. Germline CDR1 is MNHNS and CDR2 is SASEGT. With 6 bases removed from V and 5 bases from J, the gap between germline ends came to 11 bases. Written as DNA, the CDR3 is TGTGCCAGCAGCACACAGGGTAACGAGCAGTACGTC. As protein: CASSTQGNEQYV.

The chain has TRBV11-3 and TRBJ2-6; the D is unclear. The CDR3 consists of 15 residues. V was shortened by 0 bases and J by 4 bases, with 7 bases between the two germline ends. Germline assignment: CDR1 SGHNT and CDR2 YENEEA. CDR3 coding DNA: TGTGCCAGCAGCTTAGATCCGAGGGGGGCCAACGTCCTGACTTTC. Translation gives CASSLDPRGANVLTF.

The rearrangement joins TRBV20-1 to TRBJ1-6; TRBD1 matches at 7 bases. The CDR3 covers 11 residues. The trim removed 6 bases at V and 14 bases at J, leaving 7 bases unmatched. The V gene's germline CDR1 is DFQATT and CDR2 SNEGSKA (reference sequence). CDR3 nucleotides: TGCAGTGCAACGACAGGGATTTCCCTCCACTTT. It is translated as CSATTGISLHF.

The CDR3 region has the DNA TGTGCCAGCAGCGCCCGGGACAGGGGGTACGAGCAGTACTTC. Translation gives CASSARDRGYEQYF. The genes are TRBV7-2 and TRBJ2-7, with 11 bases lining up with TRBD1. The germline gives CDR1 SGHTA, CDR2 FQGNSA. The CDR3 is made up of 14 amino acids. The trim removed 5 bases at V and 4 bases at J, leaving 4 bases unmatched.

V is TRBV19 and J is TRBJ1-5; D gene unclear. The CDR3 is 14 amino acids. Trimming removed 3 bases from V and 4 bases from J, with 10 bases in between. Germline V gene sequence: CDR1 LNHDA, CDR2 SQIVND (reference sequence). CDR3 sequence: CASSIGRLNQPQHF. DNA of the CDR3: TGTGCCAGTAGTATCGGACGGTTAAATCAGCCCCAGCATTTT. The variable domain in full, completed from reference TRBV19 and TRBJ1-5, reads DGGITQSPKYLFRKEGQNVTLSCEQNLNHDAMYWYRQDPGQGLRLIYYSQIVNDFQKGDIAEGYSVSREKKESFPLTVTSAQKNPTAFYLCASSIGRLNQPQHFGDGTRLSIL.

This rearrangement joins TRBV19 to TRBJ1-4; tentatively, D is TRBD1 (6 bases). With 5 bases removed from V and 10 bases from J, the gap between germline ends came to 23 bases. Germline CDR1 is LNHDA and CDR2 is SQIVND (reference sequence). The CDR3 is 16 amino acids. This CDR3 is CASSDPGTSVGGKLFF. CDR3 nucleotides: TGTGCCAGTAGTGACCCCGGGACATCCGTTGGTGGAAAACTGTTTTTT.

The chain couples TRBV2 to TRBJ1-2, with D hard to call. This CDR3 region has 14 residues. Germline loops: CDR1 SNHLY, CDR2 FYNNEI. V was cut by 6 bases and J by 0 bases, with 11 bases left in between. CDR3 protein: CASSGEVSNYGYTF. The CDR3 bases are TGTGCCAGCAGCGGGGAGGTCTCTAACTATGGCTACACCTTC.

J is TRBJ1-6 and V is TRBV5-1, with 10 bases that match TRBD1. The J segment lost 10 bases and the V segment lost 4 bases, leaving 8 bases of the junction unmatched. This CDR3 has 15 residues. Germline V CDR1 and CDR2: SGHRS, YFSETQ. The CDR3 loop is CASSLRQGAKSPLHF. The DNA for the CDR3 is TGCGCCAGCAGCCTAAGACAGGGGGCTAAATCACCCCTCCACTTT.

This clone was counted only a few times. This chain joins TRBV7-2 and TRBJ2-2; unclear D gene. The V gene lost 3 bases and the J gene lost 3 bases, with 5 bases spanning the gap. The germline gives CDR1 SGHTA, CDR2 FQGNSA. This CDR3 region has 13 residues. The CDR3 reads CASSFRDTGELFF. The CDR3 DNA sequence: TGTGCCAGCAGCTTTCGGGACACCGGGGAGCTGTTTTTT.

The rearrangement uses TRBV7-9 and TRBJ2-1; tentative D call: TRBD2 (5 bases). CDR1 is SEHNR, CDR2 FQNEAQ, per germline (reference sequence). This CDR3 is built from 14 residues. V was cut by 5 bases and J by 10 bases, with 18 bases left in between. The chain's CDR3 is CASSLRTVGREQFF. For the CDR3, the DNA is TGTGCCAGCAGCCTTAGGACTGTTGGAAGGGAGCAGTTCTTC.

This clone is a singleton in its sample. The CDR3 sequence: CASSPSPGVDRLQLRSKGYTF. In DNA form, the CDR3 reads TGTGCCAGCTCACCCTCTCCTGGTGTAGACCGCCTCCAACTAAGGTCTAAGGGCTACACCTTC. V usage is TRBV18 and J usage is TRBJ1-2; D unclear. This CDR3 comprises 21 residues. The V end lost 3 bases, the J end lost 8 bases, and 37 bases lay between the germline ends. Germline V gene data show CDR1 as KGHSH and CDR2 as LQKENI.

V is TRBV9 and J is TRBJ1-1, with D uncertain. Trimming took 3 bases from V and 1 from J, leaving 13 bases between them. This CDR3 region has 15 residues. CDR1 and CDR2 from the germline V gene are SGDLS and YYNGEE. The CDR3 bases are TGTGCCAGCAGCGCAGAGTCTGGGAGGAACACTGAAGCTTTCTTT. It is translated as CASSAESGRNTEAFF.

J is TRBJ2-2 and V is TRBV5-8; D possibly corresponds to TRBD1 (6 bases). Between the trimmed V and J ends, which lost 3 bases and 0 bases, there was a span of 12 bases. This CDR3 contains 16 residues. Germline CDR1 and CDR2: SGHTS and YDEGEE. CDR3 nucleotides: TGTGCCAGCAGCTCAAGGACAGTCGCGAACACCGGGGAGCTGTTTTTT. As protein: CASSSRTVANTGELFF.

This chain links TRBV19 with TRBJ2-7, with D hard to call. This CDR3 has 13 residues. V shed 4 bases and J shed 3 bases, with 10 bases lying between them. Germline-derived CDR1 and CDR2 are LNHDA and SQIVND (reference sequence). CDR3 nucleotides: TGTGCCAGTAGTACCTCCCGCAACTACGAGCAGTACTTC. It codes for CASSTSRNYEQYF.

The chain uses TRBV7-9 and TRBJ1-5, with 9 nucleotides matching TRBD1. The CDR3 runs 15 residues. V gave up 5 bases and J gave up 3 bases; unmatched junction bases: 5. Germline V gene sequence: CDR1 SEHNR, CDR2 FQNEAQ (reference sequence). The CDR3 DNA is TGTGCCAGCAGCCCCGACAGGGGGAACAATCAGCCCCAGCATTTT. Amino acids: CASSPDRGNNQPQHF. Combining the CDR3 with reference TRBV7-9 and TRBJ1-5 gives the whole variable domain DTGVSQNPRHKITKRGQNVTFRCDPISEHNRLYWYRQTLGQGPEFLTYFQNEAQLEKSRLLSDRFSAERPKGSFSTLEIQRTEQGDSAMYLCASSPDRGNNQPQHFGDGTRLSIL.

The chain links TRBV27 to TRBJ2-7; D might be TRBD1 or TRBD2, each matching 5 bases. V lost 4 bases and J 3 bases, leaving 19 bases between the germline ends. Germline lookup yields CDR1 MNHEY and CDR2 SMNVEV (reference sequence). CDR3 length: 16 amino acids. The CDR3 nucleotides are TGTGCCAGCAGTTCGAGCTCTTCGGGACCATACTACGAGCAGTACGTC. This gives the protein CASSSSSSGPYYEQYV.

The V and J genes are TRBV11-2 and TRBJ2-3, with D maybe TRBD2 (5 bases). Germline V gives CDR1 SGHAT, CDR2 FQNNGV. This CDR3 contains 15 residues. Between the trimmed V and J ends, which lost 5 bases and 7 bases, there was a span of 19 bases. The CDR3 DNA follows: TGTGCCAGCAGCCGTGGCGGTCTAGCCCCTCATACGCAGTATTTT. Residues: CASSRGGLAPHTQYF.

The chain joins TRBV5-4 to TRBJ2-1; D uncertain. The V end lost 4 bases, the J end lost 3 bases, and 5 bases lay between the germline ends. Looked up from germline, CDR1 is SGHNT and CDR2 is YYREEE (reference sequence). CDR3 length equals 12 residues. The CDR3 here is CASSRSYNEQFF. The CDR3 DNA is TGTGCCAGCAGCCGTAGCTACAATGAGCAGTTCTTC.

CDR3 residues: CSAGQYEQYF. CDR3 DNA: TGCAGTGCTGGTCAGTACGAGCAGTACTTC. The gene calls are TRBV20-1 and TRBJ2-7, with D uncertain. Trimming removed 5 bases at V and 4 bases at J, with 6 bases between. CDR1 and CDR2 (germline): DFQATT, SNEGSKA (reference sequence). CDR3 length: 10 amino acids.

The chain joins TRBV7-9 to TRBJ1-3; D gene ambiguous. V lost 1 base and J 0 bases, leaving 13 bases between the germline ends. The CDR3 spans 17 residues. CDR1 SEHNR and CDR2 FQNEAQ come from the germline V gene (reference sequence). CDR3 region: CASSLDGGSPSGNTIYF. As DNA, the CDR3 is TGTGCCAGCAGCTTAGACGGAGGGTCCCCCTCTGGAAACACCATATATTTT.

This chain joins TRBV28 and TRBJ1-4; D unresolved. Trimming removed 2 bases from V and 8 bases from J, with 9 bases in between. CDR3 length equals 13 residues. Germline V gene data show CDR1 as MDHEN and CDR2 as SYDVKM. CDR3: CASSLVGGEKLFF. CDR3 sequence (DNA): TGTGCCAGCAGTTTAGTAGGAGGGGAAAAACTGTTTTTT.

This clone was seen once. The V call is TRBV18, the J call TRBJ1-4, with 9 bases aligning to TRBD1. CDR1 and CDR2 (germline): KGHSH, LQKENI. CDR3 length: 14 amino acids. Germline trimming cut 4 bases from V and 3 bases from J; bases unmatched to any gene: 0. The CDR3 sequence: CASSRDRANEKLFF. The DNA of the CDR3 is TGTGCCAGCTCACGGGACAGGGCTAATGAAAAACTGTTTTTT.

The chain carries TRBV4-3 and TRBJ2-1; D may be TRBD2 (5 bases). V lost 0 bases and J lost 8, with 8 bases in between. This CDR3 region has 13 residues. Germline V gene data show CDR1 as LGHNA and CDR2 as YSLEER. The CDR3 sequence is CASSQEISDEQFF. For the CDR3, the DNA is TGCGCCAGCAGCCAAGAAATTAGCGATGAGCAGTTCTTC.

The V call is TRBV7-2, the J call TRBJ2-7; D perhaps matches TRBD2 (6 bases). This CDR3 is 15 amino acids long. The germline V gene has CDR1 SGHTA and CDR2 FQGNSA. Trimming shortened V by 1 base and J by 5 bases, and 15 bases separated the two germline ends. CDR3 protein: CASSLDRGTGNEQYF. CDR3 nucleotide sequence: TGTGCCAGCAGCTTAGATCGGGGGACCGGGAACGAGCAGTACTTC.

This chain uses TRBV10-3 with TRBJ2-5; the match to TRBD1 covers 8 bases. The assigned J gene may be wrong: the sequence end matches TRBJ2-7 better. The germline V gene has CDR1 ENHRY and CDR2 SYGVKD. The CDR3 is 14 residues long. CDR3 protein: CAIRAQQGAYEQYF. CDR3 sequence (DNA): TGTGCCATCAGGGCCCAACAGGGGGCCTACGAGCAGTACTTC.

This chain connects TRBV30 to TRBJ2-7; tentatively, D is TRBD2 (6 bases). The CDR3 runs 15 residues. Germline V CDR1 and CDR2: GTSNPN, SVGIG (reference sequence). The V end was cut by 1 base, the J end by 1 base, with 14 bases between. CDR3 sequence reads: CAWSESQGLSYEQYF. CDR3 coding DNA: TGTGCCTGGAGTGAGTCCCAGGGACTGTCCTACGAGCAGTACTTC.

V gene TRBV15 combines with J gene TRBJ2-1; D not resolved. Trimming left V 8 bases short and J 3 bases short, with 11 bases between. This CDR3 comprises 13 residues. Germline lookup yields CDR1 LNHNV and CDR2 YYDKDF (reference sequence). The CDR3 loop is CATSESRYNEQFF. In nucleotides, the CDR3 is TGTGCCACCTCCGAAAGCCGCTACAATGAGCAGTTCTTC.

CDR3 bases: TGTGCCAGCAGTGAAGTATTGGAGGGGACCTACACCTTC. It encodes CASSEVLEGTYTF. This chain joins TRBV6-5 and TRBJ1-2; possible D gene TRBD1, 5 bases. This CDR3 contains 13 residues. V lost 5 bases and J lost 10, with 17 bases in between. Germline loops: CDR1 MNHEY, CDR2 SVGAGI.